This TCR beta chain was retrieved from a study of blood T cell repertoires in COVID-19. As for the study in general: Sources were T cells, B-cell-depleted T cells, or PBMCs; the material itself was cDNA or gDNA.

TCRdb's copy holds only in-frame clones and misses some; the assay was immunoSEQ multiplex PCR. The sample includes roughly 220,000 clones, 65% to 85% of them seen just once. The length of the CDR3 is 15 residues. Germline lookup yields CDR1 SGHTA and CDR2 FQGTGA. V shed 4 bases and J shed 2 bases, with 9 bases lying between them. Participant-given clinical history determined each cohort assignment. The sequenced sample was PBMCs or T cells enriched from blood (not recorded which). This TCR derives from a man in his thirties or forties with acute COVID-19. V gene TRBV7-3 combines with J gene TRBJ2-6; D unclear. CDR3 bases: TGTGCCAGCAGCTCACAGTTGCCTGGGGCCAACGTCCTGACTTTC. This sequence encodes CASSSQLPGANVLTF.